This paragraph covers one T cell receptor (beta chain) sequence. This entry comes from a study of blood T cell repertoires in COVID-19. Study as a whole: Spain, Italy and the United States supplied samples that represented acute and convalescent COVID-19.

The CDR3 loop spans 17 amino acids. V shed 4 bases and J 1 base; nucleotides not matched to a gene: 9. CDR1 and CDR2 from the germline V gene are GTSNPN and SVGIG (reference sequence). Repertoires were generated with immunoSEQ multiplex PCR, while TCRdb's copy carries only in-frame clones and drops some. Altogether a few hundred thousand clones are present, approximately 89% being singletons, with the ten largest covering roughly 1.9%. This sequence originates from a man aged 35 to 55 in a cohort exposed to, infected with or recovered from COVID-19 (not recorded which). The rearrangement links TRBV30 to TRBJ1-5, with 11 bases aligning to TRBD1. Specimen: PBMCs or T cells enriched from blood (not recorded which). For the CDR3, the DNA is TGTGCCTGGACGGGACAGGGGGGGAGGAAGAGCAATCAGCCCCAGCATTTT. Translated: CAWTGQGGRKSNQPQHF. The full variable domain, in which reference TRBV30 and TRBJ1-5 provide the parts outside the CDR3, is SQTIHQWPATLVQPVGSPLSLECTVEGTSNPNLYWYRQAAGRGLQLLFYSVGIGQISSEVPQNLSASRPQDRQFILSSKKLLLSDSGFYLCAWTGQGGRKSNQPQHFGDGTRLSIL.